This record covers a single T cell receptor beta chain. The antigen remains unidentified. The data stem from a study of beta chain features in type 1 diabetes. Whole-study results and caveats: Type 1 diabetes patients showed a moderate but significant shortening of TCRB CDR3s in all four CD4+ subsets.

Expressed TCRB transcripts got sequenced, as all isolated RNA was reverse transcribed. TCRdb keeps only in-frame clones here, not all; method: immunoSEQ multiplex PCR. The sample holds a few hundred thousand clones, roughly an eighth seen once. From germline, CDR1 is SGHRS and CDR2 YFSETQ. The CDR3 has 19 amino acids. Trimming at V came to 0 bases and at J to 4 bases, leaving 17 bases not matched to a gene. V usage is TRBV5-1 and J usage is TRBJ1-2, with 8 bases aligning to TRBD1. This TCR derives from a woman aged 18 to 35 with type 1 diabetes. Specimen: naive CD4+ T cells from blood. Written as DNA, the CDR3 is TGCGCCAGCAGCTTGGGGTTCCCCGGACAGGGAGCTTTCGTCTATGGCTACACCTTC. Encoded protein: CASSLGFPGQGAFVYGYTF.